This TCR beta chain stems from a study of T cell responses to AZD1222 COVID-19 vaccine. Study observations and caveats: Regions 160-218 and 743-854 held dominance among vaccine-associated CD4 TCRs, which spanned spike.

Libraries were prepared by immunoSEQ multiplex PCR; TCRdb keeps only in-frame clonotypes and omits some of them. The sample has about 150,000 clones; 90% to 95% are singletons. Germline trimming cut 3 bases from V and 4 bases from J; bases unmatched to any gene: 7. There are 14 residues in the CDR3. CDR1 is GTSNPN, CDR2 SVGIG, per germline (reference sequence). This clone is a singleton in its sample. Its target is unknown. The chain recombines TRBV30 with TRBJ1-1, with 8 positions matching TRBD1. The source of this sequence is an adult in good health. The source material was peripheral blood, sampled on day 0 of AZD1222 vaccination. The CDR3, as DNA: TGTGCCTGGAGCGAGACAGGGGTAATCACTGAAGCTTTCTTT. Amino acids: CAWSETGVITEAFF.